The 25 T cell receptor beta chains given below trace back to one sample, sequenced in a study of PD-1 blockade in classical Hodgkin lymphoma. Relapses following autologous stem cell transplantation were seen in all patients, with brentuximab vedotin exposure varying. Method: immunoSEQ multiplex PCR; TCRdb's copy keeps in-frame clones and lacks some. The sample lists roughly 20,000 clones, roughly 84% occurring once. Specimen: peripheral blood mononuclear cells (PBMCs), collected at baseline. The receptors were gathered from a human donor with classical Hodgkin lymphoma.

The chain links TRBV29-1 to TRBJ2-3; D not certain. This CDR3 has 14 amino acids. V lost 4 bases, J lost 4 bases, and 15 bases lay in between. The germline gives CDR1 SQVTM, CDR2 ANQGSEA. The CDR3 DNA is TGCAGCGTTGGAAGGTTTCTTAACCCAGATACGCAGTATTTT. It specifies CSVGRFLNPDTQYF.

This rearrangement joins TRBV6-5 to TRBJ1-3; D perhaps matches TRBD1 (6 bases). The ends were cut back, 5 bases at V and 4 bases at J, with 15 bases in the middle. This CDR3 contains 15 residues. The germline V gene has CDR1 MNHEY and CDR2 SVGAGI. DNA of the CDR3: TGTGCCAGCAGTGGGGGGGACACCCGAGGAAACACCATATATTTT. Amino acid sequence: CASSGGDTRGNTIYF.

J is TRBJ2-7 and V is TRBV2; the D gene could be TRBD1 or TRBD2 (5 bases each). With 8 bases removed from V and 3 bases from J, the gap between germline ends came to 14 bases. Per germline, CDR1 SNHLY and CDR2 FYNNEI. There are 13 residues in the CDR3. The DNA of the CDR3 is TGTGCCAGCCGCACGTTTGGGGGCTACGAGCAGTACTTC. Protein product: CASRTFGGYEQYF.

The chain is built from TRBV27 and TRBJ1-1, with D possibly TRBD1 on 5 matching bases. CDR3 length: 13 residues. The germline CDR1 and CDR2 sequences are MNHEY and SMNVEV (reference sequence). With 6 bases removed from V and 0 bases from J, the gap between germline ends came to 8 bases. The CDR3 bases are TGTGCCAGCAGGGCAGGGATGAACACTGAAGCTTTCTTT. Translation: CASRAGMNTEAFF.

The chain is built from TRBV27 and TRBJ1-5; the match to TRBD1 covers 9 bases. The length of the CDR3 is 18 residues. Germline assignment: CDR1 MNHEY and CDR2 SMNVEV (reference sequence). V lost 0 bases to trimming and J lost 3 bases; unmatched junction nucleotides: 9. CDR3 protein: CASSLSPPGQGLNQPQHF. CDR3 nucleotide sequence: TGTGCCAGCAGTTTATCGCCCCCGGGACAGGGACTCAATCAGCCCCAGCATTTT.

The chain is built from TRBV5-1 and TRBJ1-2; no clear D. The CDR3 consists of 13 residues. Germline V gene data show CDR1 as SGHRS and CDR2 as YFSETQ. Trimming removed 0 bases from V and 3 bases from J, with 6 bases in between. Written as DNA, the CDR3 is TGCGCCAGCAGCTTGGCGAGGCACTATGGCTACACCTTC. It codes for CASSLARHYGYTF.

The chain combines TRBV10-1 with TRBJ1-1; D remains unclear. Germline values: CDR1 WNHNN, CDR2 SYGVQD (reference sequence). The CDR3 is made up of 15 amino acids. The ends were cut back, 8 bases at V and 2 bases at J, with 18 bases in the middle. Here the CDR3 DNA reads TGCGCCAGCGAGGAAGGGCTTGAGGAAAACACTGAAGCTTTCTTT. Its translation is CASEEGLEENTEAFF.

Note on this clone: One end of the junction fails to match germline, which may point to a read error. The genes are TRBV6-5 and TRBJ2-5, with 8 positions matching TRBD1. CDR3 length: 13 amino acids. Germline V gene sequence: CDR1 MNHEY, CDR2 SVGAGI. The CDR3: CASSPGTGEAQYF. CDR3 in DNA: TGTGCCAGCAGTCCCGGGACAGGAGAGGCCCAGTACTTC.

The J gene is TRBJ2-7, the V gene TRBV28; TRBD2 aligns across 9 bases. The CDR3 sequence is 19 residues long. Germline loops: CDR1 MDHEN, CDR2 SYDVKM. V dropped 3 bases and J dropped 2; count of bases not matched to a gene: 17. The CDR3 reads CASSFPSTGTSTPPYEQYF. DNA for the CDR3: TGTGCCAGCAGTTTCCCATCCACCGGGACTAGCACCCCGCCCTACGAGCAGTACTTC.

CDR3 region: CASSLQGSRNSPLHF. The CDR3 nucleotides read TGTGCCAGCAGCCTACAGGGATCGAGGAATTCACCCCTCCACTTT. The chain has TRBV7-3 and TRBJ1-6; D is possibly TRBD1 (6 bases). The germline V gene has CDR1 SGHTA and CDR2 FQGTGA. The CDR3 totals 15 residues. V was pared by 5 bases and J by 7 bases, with 15 bases between.

CDR3 loop: CASSRGTGLSETQYF. CDR3 in DNA: TGTGCCAGCAGCCGAGGGACAGGGCTCAGTGAGACCCAGTACTTC. This rearrangement joins TRBV4-2 to TRBJ2-5, with 9 bases lining up with TRBD1. Germline CDR1 is LGHNA and CDR2 is YNFKEQ. V was clipped by 4 bases and J by 5 bases; unmatched bases: 8. The CDR3 length is 15 residues.

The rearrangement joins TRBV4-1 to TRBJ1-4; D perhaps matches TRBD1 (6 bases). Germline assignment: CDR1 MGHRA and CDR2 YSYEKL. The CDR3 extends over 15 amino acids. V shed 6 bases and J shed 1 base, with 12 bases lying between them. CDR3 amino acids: CASRQTGVTNEKLFF. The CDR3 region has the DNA TGCGCCAGCAGGCAGACAGGAGTAACTAATGAAAAACTGTTTTTT.

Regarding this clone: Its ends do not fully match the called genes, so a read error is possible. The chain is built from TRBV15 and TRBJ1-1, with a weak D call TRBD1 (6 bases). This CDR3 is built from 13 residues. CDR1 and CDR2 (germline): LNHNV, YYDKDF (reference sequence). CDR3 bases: TGTGCCACCAGCAGGAGGTCGGGGGGCGAGATGGTTTTT. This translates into CATSRRSGGEMVF.

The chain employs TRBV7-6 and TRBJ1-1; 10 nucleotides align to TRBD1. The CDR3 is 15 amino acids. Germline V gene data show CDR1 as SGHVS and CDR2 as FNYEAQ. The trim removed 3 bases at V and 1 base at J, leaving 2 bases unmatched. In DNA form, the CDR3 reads TGTGCCAGCAGCTTCGGGACAGGGGAGAACACTGAAGCTTTCTTT. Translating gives CASSFGTGENTEAFF.

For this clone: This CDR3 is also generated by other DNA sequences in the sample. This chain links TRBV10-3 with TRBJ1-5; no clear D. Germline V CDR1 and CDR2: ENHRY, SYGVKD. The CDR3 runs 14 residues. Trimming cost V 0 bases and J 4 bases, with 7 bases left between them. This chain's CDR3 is CAISESGGNQPQHF. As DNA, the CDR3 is TGTGCCATCAGTGAGTCCGGAGGGAATCAGCCCCAGCATTTT.

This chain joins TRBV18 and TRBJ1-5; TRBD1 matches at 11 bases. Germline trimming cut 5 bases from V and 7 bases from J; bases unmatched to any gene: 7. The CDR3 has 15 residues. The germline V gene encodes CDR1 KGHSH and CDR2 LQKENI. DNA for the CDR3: TGTGCCAGCTCATGGGACAGGGGGATCAACCAGCCCCAGCATTTT. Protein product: CASSWDRGINQPQHF.

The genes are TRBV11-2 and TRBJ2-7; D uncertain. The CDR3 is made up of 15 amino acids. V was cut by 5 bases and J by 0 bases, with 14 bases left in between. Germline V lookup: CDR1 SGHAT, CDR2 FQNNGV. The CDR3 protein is CASSLRASSSYEQYF. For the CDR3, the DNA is TGTGCCAGCAGCCTCCGGGCCTCAAGCTCCTACGAGCAGTACTTC.

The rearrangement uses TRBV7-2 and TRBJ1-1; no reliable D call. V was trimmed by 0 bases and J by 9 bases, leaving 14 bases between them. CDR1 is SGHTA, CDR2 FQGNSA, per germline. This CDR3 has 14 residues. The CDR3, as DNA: TGTGCCAGCAGCTTAGCTTATGGCACTGCGCAAGCTTTCTTT. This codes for CASSLAYGTAQAFF.

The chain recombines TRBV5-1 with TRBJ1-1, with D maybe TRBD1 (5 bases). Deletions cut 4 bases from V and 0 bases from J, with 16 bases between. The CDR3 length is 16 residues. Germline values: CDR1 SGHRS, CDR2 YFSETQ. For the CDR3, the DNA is TGCGCCAGCAGCCTCGGAGGGACGGTCATGAACACTGAAGCTTTCTTT. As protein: CASSLGGTVMNTEAFF.

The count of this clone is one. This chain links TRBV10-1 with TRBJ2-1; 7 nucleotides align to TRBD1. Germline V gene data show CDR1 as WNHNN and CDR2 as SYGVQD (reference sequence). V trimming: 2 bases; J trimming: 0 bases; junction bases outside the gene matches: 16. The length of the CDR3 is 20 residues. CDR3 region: CASSEGTARHAAGSYNEQFF. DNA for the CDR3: TGCGCCAGCAGTGAGGGGACAGCCCGACATGCGGCGGGCTCCTACAATGAGCAGTTCTTC.

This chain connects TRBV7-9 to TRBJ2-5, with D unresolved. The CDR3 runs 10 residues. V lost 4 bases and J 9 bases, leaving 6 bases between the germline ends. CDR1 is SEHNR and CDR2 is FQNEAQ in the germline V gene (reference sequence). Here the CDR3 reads CASSSTPQYF. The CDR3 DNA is TGTGCCAGCAGCTCGACCCCCCAGTACTTC. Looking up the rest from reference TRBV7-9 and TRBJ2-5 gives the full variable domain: DTGVSQNPRHKITKRGQNVTFRCDPISEHNRLYWYRQTLGQGPEFLTYFQNEAQLEKSRLLSDRFSAERPKGSFSTLEIQRTEQGDSAMYLCASSSTPQYFGPGTRLLVL.

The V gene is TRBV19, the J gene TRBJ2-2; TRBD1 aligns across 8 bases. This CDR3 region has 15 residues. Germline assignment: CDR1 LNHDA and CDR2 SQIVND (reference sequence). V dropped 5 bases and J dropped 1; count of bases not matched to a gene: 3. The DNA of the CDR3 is TGTGCCAGTAGTCCCGGGACAGGGAACACCGGGGAGCTGTTTTTT. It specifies CASSPGTGNTGELFF.

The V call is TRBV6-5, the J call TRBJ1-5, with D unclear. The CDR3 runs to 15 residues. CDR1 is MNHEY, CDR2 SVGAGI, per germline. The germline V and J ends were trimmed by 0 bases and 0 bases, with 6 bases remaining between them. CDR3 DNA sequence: TGTGCCAGCAGTTACTCCCACAATAGCAATCAGCCCCAGCATTTT. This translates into CASSYSHNSNQPQHF.

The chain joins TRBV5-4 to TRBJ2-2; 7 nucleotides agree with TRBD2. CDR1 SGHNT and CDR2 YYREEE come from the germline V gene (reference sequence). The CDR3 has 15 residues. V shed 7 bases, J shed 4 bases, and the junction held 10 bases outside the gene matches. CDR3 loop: CASSSGGPGTGELFF. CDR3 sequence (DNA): TGTGCCAGCTCCTCGGGAGGCCCGGGCACCGGGGAGCTGTTTTTT.

Written as DNA, the CDR3 is TGTGCCAGCAGCCCCTCCTCCGGGACAGGGGCCTATCATGGCTACACCTTC. Its protein is CASSPSSGTGAYHGYTF. The chain is built from TRBV9 and TRBJ1-2, with 10 bases matching TRBD1. Germline trimming cut 4 bases from V and 6 bases from J; bases unmatched to any gene: 15. This CDR3 has 17 amino acids. From germline, CDR1 is SGDLS and CDR2 YYNGEE.